The rows below give T cell receptor beta chains drawn from one sample of a study of CD8+ T cells in alopecia areata. Data came from immunoSEQ multiplex PCR; TCRdb stores just in-frame clones and leaves some out. Of approximately 99,000 clones listed, 55% to 75% are singletons. The sequenced sample consisted of CD8+ T cells sorted from blood. The receptors originated from a human donor in good health. CDR3s include the opening cysteine and the closing phenylalanine or tryptophan. A D gene is named only where the DNA matches it firmly. The listing skips clone size in some rows; elsewhere it reads once, few, many or a size class.

d_call	v_call	clone_size	j_call	cdr3_aa	cdr3_nt
.	TRBV7-2	few	TRBJ2-3	CASRYGTTSPYF	TGTGCCAGCAGATACGGGACGACCTCCCCGTATTTT
.	TRBV4-3	.	TRBJ2-5	CASSQGLGGQETQYF	TGCGCCAGCAGCCAAGGTTTAGGGGGACAAGAGACCCAGTACTTC
.	TRBV5-6	.	TRBJ2-6	CASSCEYGRRPRANVLTF	TGTGCCAGCAGTTGTGAGTATGGACGGCGGCCCAGGGCCAACGTCCTGACTTTC
TRBD1	TRBV4-2	.	TRBJ2-7	CASSQETGGPYEQYF	TGTGCCAGCAGCCAAGAAACAGGGGGCCCGTACGAGCAGTACTTC
.	TRBV7-9	.	TRBJ1-2	CASTGRVKDGYTF	TGTGCCAGCACCGGAAGGGTGAAGGATGGCTACACCTTC
.	TRBV4-3	.	TRBJ1-4	CASSQGVRDEKLFF	TGCGCCAGCAGCCAAGGAGTGAGGGATGAAAAACTGTTTTTT
.	TRBV18	once	TRBJ1-1	CASSPSRAEAFF	TGTGCCAGCTCACCGTCAAGGGCTGAAGCTTTCTTT
.	TRBV25-1	.	TRBJ1-2	CASSPGGLGYTF	TGTGCCAGCTCCCCGGGGGGGCTTGGCTACACCTTC
TRBD1	TRBV28	few	TRBJ2-5	CASSLWTGLQETQYF	TGTGCCAGCAGTTTATGGACAGGGCTTCAAGAGACCCAGTACTTC
.	TRBV6-5	.	TRBJ1-1	CASSYIRQGEAFF	TGTGCCAGCAGTTATATCCGCCAGGGTGAAGCTTTCTTT
.	TRBV4-1	.	TRBJ2-3	CASSQQGPNTDTQYF	TGCGCCAGCAGCCAACAGGGACCAAACACAGATACGCAGTATTTT
.	TRBV5-1	.	TRBJ2-3	CASSFERDSQSTDTQYF	TGCGCCAGCAGCTTTGAACGGGACTCCCAGAGCACAGATACGCAGTATTTT
.	TRBV7-9	few	TRBJ2-7	CASSDSESYYEQYF	TGTGCCAGCAGCGACAGCGAATCCTACTACGAGCAGTACTTC
.	TRBV9	.	TRBJ1-6	CASSAAPGSYNSPLHF	TGTGCCAGCAGCGCGGCACCAGGGAGCTATAATTCACCCCTCCACTTT
.	TRBV5-6	.	TRBJ2-5	CASSLEWRLETQYF	TGTGCCAGCAGCTTGGAATGGCGATTAGAGACCCAGTACTTC
.	TRBV4-1	.	TRBJ2-1	CASSRVEGPRPLNEQFF	TGCGCCAGCAGCCGAGTCGAGGGACCGAGGCCTCTCAATGAGCAGTTCTTC
.	TRBV4-1	few	TRBJ1-5	CASSPMMGGSIGQPQHF	TGCGCCAGCAGCCCAATGATGGGGGGAAGTATTGGTCAGCCCCAGCATTTT
.	TRBV30	.	TRBJ2-3	CAWSPGTFPSDTQYF	TGTGCCTGGAGTCCCGGGACTTTCCCCTCAGATACGCAGTATTTT
.	TRBV15	.	TRBJ2-4	CATSRDSRDIENF	TGTGCCACCAGCAGAGATTCGCGGGACATAGAAAACTTC
.	TRBV30	.	TRBJ1-1	CAWRVGFLTEAFF	TGTGCCTGGAGGGTTGGGTTTCTAACTGAAGCTTTCTTT
.	TRBV4-2	.	TRBJ1-1	CASSQEGRGTEAFF	TGTGCCAGCAGCCAAGAGGGGAGGGGCACTGAAGCTTTCTTT
.	TRBV7-3	few	TRBJ2-2	CASSLSVITWPRRQLTGELFF	TGTGCCAGCAGCTTAAGCGTAATTACATGGCCTCGGAGGCAATTGACCGGGGAGCTGTTTTTT
TRBD2	TRBV30	few	TRBJ2-2	CAESGDRNTGELFF	TGTGCCGAGAGCGGGGATCGAAACACCGGGGAGCTGTTTTTT
TRBD1	TRBV7-9	few	TRBJ1-2	CASSRRQGANYGYTF	TGTGCCAGCAGCCGGCGACAGGGTGCTAACTATGGCTACACCTTC
TRBD1	TRBV13	.	TRBJ2-7	CASSPTDRLYEQYF	TGTGCCAGCAGCCCTACGGACAGGCTATACGAGCAGTACTTC
.	TRBV4-2	.	TRBJ1-4	CASSHGTATNEKLFF	TGTGCCAGCAGCCATGGGACTGCAACTAATGAAAAACTGTTTTTT
.	TRBV4-1	few	TRBJ2-1	CASSPLRDGNNEQFF	TGCGCCAGCAGCCCACTCCGGGACGGCAACAATGAGCAGTTCTTC
.	TRBV6-5	few	TRBJ2-3	CASSLNPLGSTDTQYF	TGTGCCAGCAGTTTAAATCCTCTCGGGAGCACAGATACGCAGTATTTT
.	TRBV15	.	TRBJ2-7	CATSRESGSGHEQYF	TGTGCCACCAGCAGAGAATCCGGGTCCGGCCACGAGCAGTACTTC
.	TRBV7-9	.	TRBJ1-3	CASSLALQNPVGNTIYF	TGTGCCAGCAGCTTAGCGCTACAGAACCCAGTTGGAAACACCATATATTTT
.	TRBV5-6	.	TRBJ2-7	CASSPVSSYEQYF	TGTGCCAGCAGCCCGGTGAGCTCCTACGAGCAGTACTTC
.	TRBV4-3	.	TRBJ1-4	CASSQEGTTNEKLFF	TGCGCCAGCAGCCAAGAGGGGACAACTAATGAAAAACTGTTTTTT
.	TRBV29-1	.	TRBJ2-1	CSVEEGQGYEQFF	TGCAGCGTTGAAGAAGGGCAGGGGTATGAGCAGTTCTTC
TRBD1	TRBV15	.	TRBJ2-7	CATSSEGHRGRSYEQYF	TGTGCCACCAGCAGTGAGGGTCACAGGGGACGCAGTTACGAGCAGTACTTC
.	TRBV27	.	TRBJ2-2	CASSFQPGTQNTGELFF	TGTGCCAGCAGTTTTCAACCCGGGACCCAGAACACCGGGGAGCTGTTTTTT
.	TRBV13	.	TRBJ1-4	CASSLATNEKLFF	TGTGCCAGCAGCTTAGCAACTAATGAAAAACTGTTTTTT
.	TRBV5-5	.	TRBJ1-5	CASSLGASNQPQHF	TGTGCCAGCAGCTTAGGAGCCAGCAATCAGCCCCAGCATTTT
TRBD1	TRBV7-2	.	TRBJ1-6	CASSLRFDGTVDSPLHF	TGTGCCAGCAGCTTAAGGTTCGACGGGACAGTCGATTCACCCCTCCACTTT
.	TRBV4-3	.	TRBJ2-3	CASSQTYAGSSTDTQYF	TGCGCCAGCAGCCAAACCTACGCGGGGTCTAGCACAGATACGCAGTATTTT
.	TRBV27	.	TRBJ1-2	CASRDGQSLYGYTF	TGTGCCAGCAGAGACGGACAGTCCCTCTATGGCTACACCTTC
.	TRBV29-1	few	TRBJ2-3	CSVGGPPTDTQYF	TGCAGCGTCGGGGGCCCGCCCACAGATACGCAGTATTTT
.	TRBV6-5	few	TRBJ2-2	CASSDNDGTGELFF	TGTGCCAGCAGCGATAACGACGGGACCGGGGAGCTGTTTTTT
TRBD2	TRBV6-5	.	TRBJ2-1	CASSPLAGDDNEQFF	TGTGCCAGCAGTCCCCTCGCGGGGGATGACAATGAGCAGTTCTTC
.	TRBV10-2	.	TRBJ2-5	CASLGETQYF	TGCGCCAGCCTAGGGGAGACCCAGTACTTC
.	TRBV2	.	TRBJ2-7	CASSEDGDRVSYEQYF	TGTGCCAGCAGTGAGGATGGTGACAGAGTTTCCTACGAGCAGTACTTC
.	TRBV29-1	once	TRBJ1-3	CSVEAEEGEGNTIYF	TGCAGCGTTGAGGCGGAGGAAGGGGAAGGAAACACCATATATTTT
.	TRBV29-1	.	TRBJ1-1	CSVPGAGTEAFF	TGCAGCGTTCCCGGGGCGGGCACTGAAGCTTTCTTT
.	TRBV29-1	.	TRBJ2-1	CSLRSGEQFF	TGCAGCTTGCGGAGCGGTGAGCAGTTCTTC
TRBD1	TRBV27	.	TRBJ2-2	CASSLSSTGLIETGELFF	TGTGCCAGCAGTTTATCCTCGACAGGGTTGATCGAAACCGGGGAGCTGTTTTTT
.	TRBV7-8	.	TRBJ1-2	CASSLSGYGYTF	TGTGCCAGCAGTTTATCGGGCTATGGCTACACCTTC
.	TRBV4-3	.	TRBJ1-2	CASSQDAVVNYGYTF	TGCGCCAGCAGCCAAGACGCAGTCGTTAACTATGGCTACACCTTC
TRBD1	TRBV10-3	once	TRBJ1-1	CAISTGEGGTEAFF	TGTGCCATCAGTACAGGGGAGGGAGGCACTGAAGCTTTCTTT
.	TRBV5-1	few	TRBJ2-1	CASSLDNYNEQFF	TGCGCCAGCAGCTTGGATAACTACAATGAGCAGTTCTTC
.	TRBV7-9	.	TRBJ1-2	CASSLVSEGSGYTF	TGTGCCAGCAGCTTAGTAAGCGAGGGAAGCGGCTACACCTTC
.	TRBV2	.	TRBJ1-2	CASSEWPDMNYGYTF	TGTGCCAGCAGTGAATGGCCCGACATGAACTATGGCTACACCTTC
.	TRBV5-6	once	TRBJ1-1	CASSLGVTEAFF	TGTGCCAGCAGCTTAGGGGTAACTGAAGCTTTCTTT
.	TRBV13	.	TRBJ1-1	CASKLGGTEAFF	TGTGCCAGCAAATTGGGGGGCACTGAAGCTTTCTTT
.	TRBV7-9	.	TRBJ2-7	CASSTATYEQYF	TGTGCCAGCAGCACAGCAACATACGAGCAGTACTTC
.	TRBV7-9	.	TRBJ2-7	CASSFRGPPSYEQYF	TGTGCCAGCAGCTTTCGGGGGCCCCCCTCCTACGAGCAGTACTTC
.	TRBV7-9	once	TRBJ2-1	CASSLGTPQFF	TGTGCCAGCAGCTTAGGGACACCTCAGTTCTTC